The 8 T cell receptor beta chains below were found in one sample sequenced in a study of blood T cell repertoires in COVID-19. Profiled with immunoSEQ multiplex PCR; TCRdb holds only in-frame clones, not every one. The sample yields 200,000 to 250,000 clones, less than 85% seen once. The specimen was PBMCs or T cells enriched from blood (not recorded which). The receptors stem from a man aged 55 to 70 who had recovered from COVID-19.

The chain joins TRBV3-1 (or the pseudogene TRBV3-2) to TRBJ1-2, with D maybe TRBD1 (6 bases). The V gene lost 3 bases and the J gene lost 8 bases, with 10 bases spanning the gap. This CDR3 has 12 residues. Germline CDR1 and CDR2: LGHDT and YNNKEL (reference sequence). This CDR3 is CASSQTGGGYTF. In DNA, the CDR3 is TGTGCCAGCAGCCAGACAGGTGGAGGCTACACCTTC.

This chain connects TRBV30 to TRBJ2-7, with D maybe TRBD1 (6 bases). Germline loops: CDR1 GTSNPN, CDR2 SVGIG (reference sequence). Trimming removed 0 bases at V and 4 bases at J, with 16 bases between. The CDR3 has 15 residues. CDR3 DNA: TGTGCCTGGAGTGTAGGCTCAGGGGTAGTATACGAGCAGTACTTC. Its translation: CAWSVGSGVVYEQYF.

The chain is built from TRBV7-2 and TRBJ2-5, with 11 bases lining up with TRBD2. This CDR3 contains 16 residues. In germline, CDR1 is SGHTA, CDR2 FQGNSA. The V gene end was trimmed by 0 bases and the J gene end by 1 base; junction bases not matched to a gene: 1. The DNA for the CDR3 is TGTGCCAGCAGCTTAGCAACTAGCGGGGGCCAAGAGACCCAGTACTTC. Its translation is CASSLATSGGQETQYF.

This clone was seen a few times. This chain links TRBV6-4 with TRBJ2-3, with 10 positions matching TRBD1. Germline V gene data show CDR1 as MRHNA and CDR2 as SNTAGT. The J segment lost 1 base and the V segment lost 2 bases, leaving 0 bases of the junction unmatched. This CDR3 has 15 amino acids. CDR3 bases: TGTGCCAGCAGTGACGGGACAGGGGGCACAGATACGCAGTATTTT. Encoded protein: CASSDGTGGTDTQYF.

CDR3 DNA sequence: TGTGCCAGCAGTGAATCGGGGAGTTTTAACTATGGCTACACCTTC. Protein: CASSESGSFNYGYTF. V gene TRBV6-1 combines with J gene TRBJ1-2; D remains unclear. The CDR3 is 15 residues long. Germline lookup yields CDR1 MNHNS and CDR2 SASEGT. V was shortened by 2 bases and J by 1 base, with 11 bases between the two germline ends.

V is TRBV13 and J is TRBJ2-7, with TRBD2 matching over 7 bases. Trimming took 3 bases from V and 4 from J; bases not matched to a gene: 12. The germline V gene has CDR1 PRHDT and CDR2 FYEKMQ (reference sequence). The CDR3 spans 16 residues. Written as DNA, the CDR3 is TGTGCCAGCAGCTTCCTGGGACGCCTCGGGGGGTACGAGCAGTACTTC. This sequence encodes CASSFLGRLGGYEQYF. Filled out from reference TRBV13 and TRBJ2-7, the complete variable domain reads AAGVIQSPRHLIKEKRETATLKCYPIPRHDTVYWYQQGPGQDPQFLISFYEKMQSDKGSIPDRFSAQQFSDYHSELNMSSLELGDSALYFCASSFLGRLGGYEQYFGPGTRLTVT.

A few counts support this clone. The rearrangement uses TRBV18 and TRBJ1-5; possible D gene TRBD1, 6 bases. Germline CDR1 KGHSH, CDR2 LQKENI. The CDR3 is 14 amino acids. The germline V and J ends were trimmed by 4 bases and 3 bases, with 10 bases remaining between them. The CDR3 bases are TGTGCCAGCTCACGAGGACAGAACAATCAGCCCCAGCATTTT. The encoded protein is CASSRGQNNQPQHF.

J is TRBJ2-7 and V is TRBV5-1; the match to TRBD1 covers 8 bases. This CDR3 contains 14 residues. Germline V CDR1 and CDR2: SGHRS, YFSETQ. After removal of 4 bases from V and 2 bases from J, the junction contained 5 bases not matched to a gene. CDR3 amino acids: CASSLGQVAYEQYF. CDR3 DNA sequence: TGCGCCAGCAGCCTGGGACAGGTGGCCTACGAGCAGTACTTC.